The TCR beta chain described here comes from a study of blood T cells in healthy people across ages. Findings of the study overall: Measured against age, TCR beta diversity per million T cells decreased in a roughly linear manner. Unsorted PBMC material precluded a definitive naive versus antigen-experienced comparison. With donor CMV status unknown, expanded clonotype changes were possibly confounded.

Peripheral blood was drawn, about 9.1 milliliters per donor. The CDR3 extends over 15 amino acids. Germline CDR1 reads SGHTA; CDR2 reads FQGTGA. On this clonotype: Antigen specificity is unknown. Germline is not matched at one junction end, which may reflect a read error.

The authors ran a second PCR of roughly 6 to 11 cycles using a sample-barcoded 5' primer and a J-beta primer mix. One entry per CDR3 protein, called by TCRdb with MiXCR from the 5' RACE reads. In the table there are roughly 700,000 distinct CDR3 sequences, around half of which are singletons. V is TRBV7-3 and J is TRBJ2-5; 13 bases agree with TRBD2. Material for sequencing was blood. The receptor comes from a woman in her fifties or sixties in good health. CDR3 coding DNA: TGTGCCAGCAGCATGGGACTAGCGGGATCAGAGACCAAGTACTTC. It yields the protein CASSMGLAGSETKYF. The full variable domain, in which reference TRBV7-3 and TRBJ2-5 provide the parts outside the CDR3, is GAGVSQTPSNKVTEKGKYVELRCDPISGHTALYWYRQSLGQGPEFLIYFQGTGAADDSGLPNDRFFAVRPEGSVSTLKIQRTERGDSAVYLCASSMGLAGSETKYFGPGTRLLVL.